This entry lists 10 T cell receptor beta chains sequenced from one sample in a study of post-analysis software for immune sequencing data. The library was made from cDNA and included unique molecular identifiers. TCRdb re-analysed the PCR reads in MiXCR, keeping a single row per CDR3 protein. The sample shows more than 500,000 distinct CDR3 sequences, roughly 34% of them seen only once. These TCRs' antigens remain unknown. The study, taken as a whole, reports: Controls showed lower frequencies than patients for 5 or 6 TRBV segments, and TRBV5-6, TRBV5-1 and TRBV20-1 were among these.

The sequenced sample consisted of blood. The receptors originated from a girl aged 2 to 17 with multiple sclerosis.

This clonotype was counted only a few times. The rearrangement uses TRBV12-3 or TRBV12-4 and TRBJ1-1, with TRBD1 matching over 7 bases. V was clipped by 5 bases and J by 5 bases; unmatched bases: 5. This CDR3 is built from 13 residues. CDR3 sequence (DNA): TGTGCCAGCAGTCGACAGGGTAGGACTGAAGCTTTCTTT. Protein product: CASSRQGRTEAFF.

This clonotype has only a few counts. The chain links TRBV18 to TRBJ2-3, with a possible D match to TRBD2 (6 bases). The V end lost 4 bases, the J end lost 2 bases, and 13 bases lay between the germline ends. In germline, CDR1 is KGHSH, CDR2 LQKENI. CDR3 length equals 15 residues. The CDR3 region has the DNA TGTGCCAGCTCACGGGACTGGAAAGTCACAGATACGCAGTATTTT. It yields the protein CASSRDWKVTDTQYF.

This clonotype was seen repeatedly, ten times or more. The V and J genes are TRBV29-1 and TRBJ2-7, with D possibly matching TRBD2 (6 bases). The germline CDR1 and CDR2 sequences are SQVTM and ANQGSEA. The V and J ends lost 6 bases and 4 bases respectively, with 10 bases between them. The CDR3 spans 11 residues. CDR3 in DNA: TGCAGCGTCCTCGGGGGATACGAGCAGTACTTC. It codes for CSVLGGYEQYF.

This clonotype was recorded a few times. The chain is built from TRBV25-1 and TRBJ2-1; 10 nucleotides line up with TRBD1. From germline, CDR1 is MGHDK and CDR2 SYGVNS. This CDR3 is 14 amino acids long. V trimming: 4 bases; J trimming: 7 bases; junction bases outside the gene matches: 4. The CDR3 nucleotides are TGTGCCAGCAGTGGCGGGGGACAGGGGAATGAGCAGTTCTTC. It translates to CASSGGGQGNEQFF.

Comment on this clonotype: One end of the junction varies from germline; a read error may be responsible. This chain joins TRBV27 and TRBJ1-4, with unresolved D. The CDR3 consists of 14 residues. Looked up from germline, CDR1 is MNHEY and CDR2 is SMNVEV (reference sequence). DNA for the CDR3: TGTGCCAGCAGTTCGGGCACAACTAATGAAAAACGGTTTTTT. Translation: CASSSGTTNEKRFF.

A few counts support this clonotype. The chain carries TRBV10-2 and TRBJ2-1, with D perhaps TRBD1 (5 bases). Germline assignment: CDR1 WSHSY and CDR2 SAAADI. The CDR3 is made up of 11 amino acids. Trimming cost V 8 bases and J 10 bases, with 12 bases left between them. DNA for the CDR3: TGCGCCAGCGGCACAGGCCGAGAGCAGTTCTTC. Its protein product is CASGTGREQFF.

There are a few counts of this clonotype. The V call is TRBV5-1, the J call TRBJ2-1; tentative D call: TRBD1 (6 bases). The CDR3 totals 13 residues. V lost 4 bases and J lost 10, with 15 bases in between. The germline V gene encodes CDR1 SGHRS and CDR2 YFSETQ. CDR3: CASSRDMVDEQFF. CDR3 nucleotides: TGCGCCAGCAGCCGGGACATGGTGGACGAGCAGTTCTTC.

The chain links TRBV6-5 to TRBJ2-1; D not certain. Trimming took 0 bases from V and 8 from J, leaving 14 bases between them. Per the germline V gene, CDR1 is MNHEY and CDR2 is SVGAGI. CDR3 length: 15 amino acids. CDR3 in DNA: TGTGCCAGCAGTTACTCGACGGTTTCCCACGATGAGCAGTTCTTC. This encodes CASSYSTVSHDEQFF.

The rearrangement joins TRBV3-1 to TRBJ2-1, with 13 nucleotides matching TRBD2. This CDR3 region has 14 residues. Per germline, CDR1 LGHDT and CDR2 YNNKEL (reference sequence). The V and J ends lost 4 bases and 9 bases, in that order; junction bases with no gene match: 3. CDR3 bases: TGTGCCAGCAGCCTTGGGACTAGCGGGGCTGAGCAGTTCTTC. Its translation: CASSLGTSGAEQFF.

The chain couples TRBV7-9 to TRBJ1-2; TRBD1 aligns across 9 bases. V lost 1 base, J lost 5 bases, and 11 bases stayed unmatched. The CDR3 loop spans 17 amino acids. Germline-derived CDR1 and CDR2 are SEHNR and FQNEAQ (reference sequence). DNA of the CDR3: TGTGCCAGCAGCTTAGGGACAGGGGATGCCAGTCAATATGGCTACACCTTC. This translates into CASSLGTGDASQYGYTF.